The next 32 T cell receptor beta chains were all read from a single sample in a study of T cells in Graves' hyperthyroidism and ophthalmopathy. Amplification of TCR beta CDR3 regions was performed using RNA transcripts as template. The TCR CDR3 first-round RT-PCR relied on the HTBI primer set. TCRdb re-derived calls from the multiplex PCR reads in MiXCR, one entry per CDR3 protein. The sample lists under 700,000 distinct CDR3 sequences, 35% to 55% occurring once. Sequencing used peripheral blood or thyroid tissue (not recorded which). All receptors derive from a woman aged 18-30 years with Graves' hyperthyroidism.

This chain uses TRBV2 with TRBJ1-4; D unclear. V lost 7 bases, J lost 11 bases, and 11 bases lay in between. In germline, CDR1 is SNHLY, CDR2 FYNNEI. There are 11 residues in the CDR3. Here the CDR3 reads CASMASGKLFF. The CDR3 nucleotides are TGTGCCAGCATGGCTAGCGGGAAACTGTTTTTT.

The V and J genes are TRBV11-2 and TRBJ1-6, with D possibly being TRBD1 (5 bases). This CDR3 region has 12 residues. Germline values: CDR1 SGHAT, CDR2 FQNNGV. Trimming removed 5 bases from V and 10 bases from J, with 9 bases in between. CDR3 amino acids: CASSPDRSPLHF. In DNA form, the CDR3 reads TGTGCCAGCAGCCCAGACAGATCACCCCTCCACTTT.

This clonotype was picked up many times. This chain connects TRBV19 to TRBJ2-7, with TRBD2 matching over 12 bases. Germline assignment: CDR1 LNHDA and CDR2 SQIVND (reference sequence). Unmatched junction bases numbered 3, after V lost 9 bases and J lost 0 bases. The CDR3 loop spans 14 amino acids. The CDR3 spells CASKTSGSSYEQYF. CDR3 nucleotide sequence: TGTGCCAGCAAGACTAGCGGGAGCTCCTACGAGCAGTACTTC.

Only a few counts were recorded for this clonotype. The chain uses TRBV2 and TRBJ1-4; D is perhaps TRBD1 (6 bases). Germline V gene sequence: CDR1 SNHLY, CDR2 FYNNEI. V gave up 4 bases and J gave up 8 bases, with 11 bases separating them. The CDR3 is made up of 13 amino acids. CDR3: CASSGGAGEKLFF. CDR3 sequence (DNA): TGTGCCAGCAGTGGGGGGGCTGGAGAAAAACTGTTTTTT.

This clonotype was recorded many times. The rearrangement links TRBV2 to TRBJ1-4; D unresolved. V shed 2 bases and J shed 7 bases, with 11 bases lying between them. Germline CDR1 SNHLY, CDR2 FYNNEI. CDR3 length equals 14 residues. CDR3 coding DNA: TGTGCCAGCAGTGAATTAGTGCACGGTGAAAAACTGTTTTTT. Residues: CASSELVHGEKLFF.

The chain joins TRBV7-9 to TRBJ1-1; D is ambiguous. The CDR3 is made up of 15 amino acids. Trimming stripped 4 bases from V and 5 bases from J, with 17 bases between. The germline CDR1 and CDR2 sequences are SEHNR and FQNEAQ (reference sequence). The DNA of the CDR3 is TGTGCCAGCAGCTCCCCAGGAGAAGGGAGGACTGAAGCTTTCTTT. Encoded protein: CASSSPGEGRTEAFF.

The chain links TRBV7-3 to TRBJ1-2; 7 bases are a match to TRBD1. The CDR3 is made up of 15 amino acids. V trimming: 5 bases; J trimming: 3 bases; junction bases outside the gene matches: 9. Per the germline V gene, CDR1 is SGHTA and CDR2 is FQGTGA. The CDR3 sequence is CASSPGTDPDYGYTF. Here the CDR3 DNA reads TGTGCCAGCAGCCCCGGGACAGACCCTGACTATGGCTACACCTTC.

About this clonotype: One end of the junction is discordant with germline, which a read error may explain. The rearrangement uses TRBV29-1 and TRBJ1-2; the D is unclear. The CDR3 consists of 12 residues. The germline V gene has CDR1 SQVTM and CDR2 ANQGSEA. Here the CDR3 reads CAWSSQKYGYTF. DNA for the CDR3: TGTGCCTGGAGTAGCCAAAAGTATGGCTACACCTTC.

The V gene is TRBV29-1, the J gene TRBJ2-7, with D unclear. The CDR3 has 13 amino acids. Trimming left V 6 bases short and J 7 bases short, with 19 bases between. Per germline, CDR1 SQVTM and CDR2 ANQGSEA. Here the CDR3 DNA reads TGCAGCGTGGAACCATTTTCGGGCTTTGAGCAGTACTTC. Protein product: CSVEPFSGFEQYF.

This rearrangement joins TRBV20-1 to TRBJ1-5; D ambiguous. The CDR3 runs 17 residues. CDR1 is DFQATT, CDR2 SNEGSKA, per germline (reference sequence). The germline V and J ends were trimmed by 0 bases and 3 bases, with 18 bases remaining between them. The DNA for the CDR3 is TGCAGTGCTAGAGAGGACGGGAACACGATAACCAATCAGCCCCAGCATTTT. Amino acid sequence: CSAREDGNTITNQPQHF.

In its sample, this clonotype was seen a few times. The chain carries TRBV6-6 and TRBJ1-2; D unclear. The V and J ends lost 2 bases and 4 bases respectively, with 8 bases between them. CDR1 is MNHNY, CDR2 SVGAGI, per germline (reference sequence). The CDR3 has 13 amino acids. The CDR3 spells CASSYRRSYGYTF. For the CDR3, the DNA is TGTGCCAGCAGTTACCGACGGTCCTATGGCTACACCTTC.

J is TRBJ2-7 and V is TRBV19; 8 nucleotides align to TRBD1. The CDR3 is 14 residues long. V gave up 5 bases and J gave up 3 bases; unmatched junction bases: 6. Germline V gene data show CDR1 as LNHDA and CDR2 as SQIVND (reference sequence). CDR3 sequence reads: CASSPGQENYEQYF. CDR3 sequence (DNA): TGTGCCAGTAGTCCGGGACAGGAGAACTACGAGCAGTACTTC. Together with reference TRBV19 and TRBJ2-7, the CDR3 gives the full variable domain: DGGITQSPKYLFRKEGQNVTLSCEQNLNHDAMYWYRQDPGQGLRLIYYSQIVNDFQKGDIAEGYSVSREKKESFPLTVTSAQKNPTAFYLCASSPGQENYEQYFGPGTRLTVT.

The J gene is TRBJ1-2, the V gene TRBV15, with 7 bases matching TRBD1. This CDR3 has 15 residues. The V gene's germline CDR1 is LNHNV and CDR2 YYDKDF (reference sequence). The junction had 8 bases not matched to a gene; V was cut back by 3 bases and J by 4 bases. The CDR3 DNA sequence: TGTGCCACCAGCAGCTCGACAGGGAGTGCCTATGGCTACACCTTC. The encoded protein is CATSSSTGSAYGYTF.

CDR3 residues: CARTGMETQYF. The CDR3 DNA is TGTGCCCGGACAGGGATGGAGACCCAGTACTTC. The chain carries TRBV10-3 and TRBJ2-5, with 8 nucleotides matching TRBD1. The CDR3 sequence is 11 residues long. V dropped 11 bases and J dropped 5; count of bases not matched to a gene: 4. Germline values: CDR1 ENHRY, CDR2 SYGVKD.

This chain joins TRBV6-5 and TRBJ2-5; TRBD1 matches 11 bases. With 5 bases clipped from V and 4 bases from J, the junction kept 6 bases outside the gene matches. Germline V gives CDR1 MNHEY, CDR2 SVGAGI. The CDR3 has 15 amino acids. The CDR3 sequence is CASSPDRGRRETQYF. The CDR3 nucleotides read TGTGCCAGCAGTCCGGACAGGGGGCGGAGAGAGACCCAGTACTTC.

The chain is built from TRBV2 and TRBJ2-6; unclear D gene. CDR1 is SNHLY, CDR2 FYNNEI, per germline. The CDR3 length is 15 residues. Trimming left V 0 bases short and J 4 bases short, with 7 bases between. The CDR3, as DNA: TGTGCCAGCAGTGAAGCGCTTGGCGGGGCCAACGTCCTGACTTTC. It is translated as CASSEALGGANVLTF.

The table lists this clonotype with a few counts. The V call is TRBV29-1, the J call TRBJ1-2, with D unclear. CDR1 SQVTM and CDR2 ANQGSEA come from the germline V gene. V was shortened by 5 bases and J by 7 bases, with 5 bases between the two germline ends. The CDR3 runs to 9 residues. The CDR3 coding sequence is TGCAGCGTTAGTGGTGGCTACACCTTC. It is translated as CSVSGGYTF.

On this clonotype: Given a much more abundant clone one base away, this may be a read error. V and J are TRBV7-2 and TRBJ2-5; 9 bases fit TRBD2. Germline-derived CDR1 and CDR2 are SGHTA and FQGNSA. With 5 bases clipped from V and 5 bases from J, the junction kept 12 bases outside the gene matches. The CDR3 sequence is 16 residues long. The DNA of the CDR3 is TGTGCCAGCAGCCCACCCCCTAGCGGGAAGGTGGAGACCCAGTACTTC. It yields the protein CASSPPPSGKVETQYF.

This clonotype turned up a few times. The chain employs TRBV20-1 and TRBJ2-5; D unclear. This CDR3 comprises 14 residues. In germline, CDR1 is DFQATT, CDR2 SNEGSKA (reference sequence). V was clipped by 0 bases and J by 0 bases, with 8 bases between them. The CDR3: CSARDLRNQETQYF. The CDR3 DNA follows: TGCAGTGCTAGAGATTTGCGGAACCAAGAGACCCAGTACTTC.

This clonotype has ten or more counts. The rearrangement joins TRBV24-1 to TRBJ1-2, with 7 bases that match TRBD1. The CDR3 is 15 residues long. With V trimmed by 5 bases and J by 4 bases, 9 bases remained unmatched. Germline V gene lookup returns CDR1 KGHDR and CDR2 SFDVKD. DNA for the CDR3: TGTGCCACCAGTGGTTCCGGGACAGACCCCTATGGCTACACCTTC. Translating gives CATSGSGTDPYGYTF.

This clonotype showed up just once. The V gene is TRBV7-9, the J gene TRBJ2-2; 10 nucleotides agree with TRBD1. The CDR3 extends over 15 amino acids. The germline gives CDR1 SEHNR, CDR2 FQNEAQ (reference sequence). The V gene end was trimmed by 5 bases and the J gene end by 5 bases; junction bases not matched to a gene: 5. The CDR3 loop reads CASSVDRGRTGELFF. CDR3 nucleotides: TGTGCCAGCAGCGTAGACAGGGGGCGTACCGGGGAGCTGTTTTTT.

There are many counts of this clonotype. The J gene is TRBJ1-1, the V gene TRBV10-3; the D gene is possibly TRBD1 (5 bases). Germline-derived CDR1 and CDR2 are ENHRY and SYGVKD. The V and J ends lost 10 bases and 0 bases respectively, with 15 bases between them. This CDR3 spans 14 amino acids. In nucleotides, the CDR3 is TGTGCCACTAGTTCAGGGTGGATGAACACTGAAGCTTTCTTT. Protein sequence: CATSSGWMNTEAFF.

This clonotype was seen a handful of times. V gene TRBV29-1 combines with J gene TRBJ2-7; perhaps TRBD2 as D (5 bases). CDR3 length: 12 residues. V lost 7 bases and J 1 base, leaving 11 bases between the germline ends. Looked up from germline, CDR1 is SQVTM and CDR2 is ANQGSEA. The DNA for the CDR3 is TGCAGCGCCTACACTAGTTCCTACGAGCAGTACTTC. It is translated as CSAYTSSYEQYF.

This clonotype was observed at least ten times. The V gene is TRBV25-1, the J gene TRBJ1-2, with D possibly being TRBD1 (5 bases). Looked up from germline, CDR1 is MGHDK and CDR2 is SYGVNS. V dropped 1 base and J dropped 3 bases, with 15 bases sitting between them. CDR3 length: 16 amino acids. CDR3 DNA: TGTGCCAGCAGTGAATCTCGAGAAGGAGGGGACTATGGCTACACCTTC. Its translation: CASSESREGGDYGYTF.

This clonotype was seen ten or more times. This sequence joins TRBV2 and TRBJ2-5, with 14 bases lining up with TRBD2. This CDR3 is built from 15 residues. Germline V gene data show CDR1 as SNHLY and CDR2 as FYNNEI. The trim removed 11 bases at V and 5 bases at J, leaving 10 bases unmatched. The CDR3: CAASMGLAGEETQYF. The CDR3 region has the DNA TGTGCCGCCTCCATGGGACTAGCGGGAGAGGAGACCCAGTACTTC.

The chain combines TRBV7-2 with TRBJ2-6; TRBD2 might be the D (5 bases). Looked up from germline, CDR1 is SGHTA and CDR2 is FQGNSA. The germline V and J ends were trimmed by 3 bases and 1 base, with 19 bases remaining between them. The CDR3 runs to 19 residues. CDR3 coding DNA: TGTGCCAGCAGCTTTGTCGTGCGGGCAGGTGCGTCTGGGGCCAACGTCCTGACTTTC. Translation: CASSFVVRAGASGANVLTF.

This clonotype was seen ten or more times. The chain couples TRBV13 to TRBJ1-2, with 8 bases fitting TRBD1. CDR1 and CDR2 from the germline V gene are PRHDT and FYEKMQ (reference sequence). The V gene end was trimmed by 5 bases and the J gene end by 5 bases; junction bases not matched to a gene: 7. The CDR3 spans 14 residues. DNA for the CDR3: TGTGCCAGCAGCCGTAAGGACAGGGAATATGGCTACACCTTC. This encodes CASSRKDREYGYTF.

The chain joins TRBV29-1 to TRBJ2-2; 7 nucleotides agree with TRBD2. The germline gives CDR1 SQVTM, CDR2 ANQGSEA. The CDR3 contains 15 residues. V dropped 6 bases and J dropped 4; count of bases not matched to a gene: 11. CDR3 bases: TGCAGCGTGGCTCGGGACTACGCAACCACCGGGGAGCTGTTTTTT. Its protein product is CSVARDYATTGELFF.

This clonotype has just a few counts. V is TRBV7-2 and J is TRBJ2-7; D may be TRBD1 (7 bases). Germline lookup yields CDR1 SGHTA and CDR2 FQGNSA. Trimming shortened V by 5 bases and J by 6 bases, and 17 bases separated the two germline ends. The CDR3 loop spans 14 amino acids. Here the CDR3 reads CASSLLRQGGEQYF. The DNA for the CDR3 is TGTGCCAGCAGCCTACTCAGGCAGGGGGGCGAGCAGTACTTC.

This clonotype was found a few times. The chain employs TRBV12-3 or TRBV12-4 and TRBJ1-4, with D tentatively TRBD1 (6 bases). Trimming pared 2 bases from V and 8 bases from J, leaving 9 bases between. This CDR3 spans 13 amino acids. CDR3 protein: CASSLQGQEKLFF. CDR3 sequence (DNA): TGTGCCAGCAGTTTACAGGGGCAGGAAAAACTGTTTTTT.

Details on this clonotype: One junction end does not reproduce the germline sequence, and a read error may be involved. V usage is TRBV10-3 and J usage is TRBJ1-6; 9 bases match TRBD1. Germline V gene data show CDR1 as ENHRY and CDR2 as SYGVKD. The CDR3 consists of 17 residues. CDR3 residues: CASSYSPGGTGNSPLHF. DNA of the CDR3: TGTGCCAGCAGTTACTCTCCCGGGGGGACAGGGAATTCACCCCTCCACTTT.

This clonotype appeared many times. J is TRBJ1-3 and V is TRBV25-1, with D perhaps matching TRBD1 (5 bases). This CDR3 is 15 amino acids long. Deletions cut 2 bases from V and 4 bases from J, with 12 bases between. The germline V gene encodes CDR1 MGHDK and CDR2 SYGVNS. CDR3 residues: CASSEMGEGGNTIYF. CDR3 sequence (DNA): TGTGCCAGCAGTGAAATGGGGGAAGGGGGAAACACCATATATTTT.